These T cell receptor beta chains were read from a single sample in a study of T cell changes during pregnancy in multiple sclerosis. Libraries were prepared by immunoSEQ multiplex PCR; TCRdb keeps only in-frame clonotypes and omits some of them. The table has about 110,000 clones, roughly 90% seen once; the top ten hold around 0.8%. The specimen comprised peripheral blood, sampled in the third trimester of pregnancy. The receptors shown here come from a female donor in good health, enrolled as a control in a pregnancy study. The CDR3 runs from the conserved cysteine through the conserved F or W. Fields, in order: D gene, clone size, J gene, V gene, CDR3 DNA, CDR3 protein. The D gene is left open where the match is weak. Clone size is given for some rows only: seen once, a few or many times, or a class if the clone is expanded.

>TRBD1|NA|TRBJ1-2|TRBV7-8
TGTGCCAGCAGCTTAAGCGACAGGGAGTATGGCTACACCTTC
CASSLSDREYGYTF
>TRBD1|NA|TRBJ1-5|TRBV19
TGTGCCAGTAGTATAGATCTTAGGGGACAGACCAATCAGCCCCAGCATTTT
CASSIDLRGQTNQPQHF
>NA|NA|TRBJ1-4|TRBV20-1
TGCAGCCGCCTCGAGAATGAAAAACTGTTTTTT
CSRLENEKLFF
>NA|NA|TRBJ2-5|TRBV29-1
TGCAGCGTCAACCCTCACAGGGAAGAGACCCAGTACTTC
CSVNPHREETQYF
>NA|NA|TRBJ1-2|TRBV2
TGTGCCAGCAGTACACCTGCGGGGGACCGGGATGGCTACACCTTC
CASSTPAGDRDGYTF
>NA|NA|TRBJ2-3|TRBV7-3
TGTGCCAGCAGTCACAGGGTTAGCGATACGCAGTATTTT
CASSHRVSDTQYF
>NA|NA|TRBJ2-1|TRBV6-1
TGTGCCAGCAGTGAACGTCCGGAACAGGGTGGCAATGAGCAGTTCTTC
CASSERPEQGGNEQFF
>NA|NA|TRBJ2-7|TRBV7-9
TGTGCCAGCAGCTTGTTCTCAGGGCCCAGGAACTACGAGCAGTACTTC
CASSLFSGPRNYEQYF
>NA|NA|TRBJ1-3|TRBV5-6
TGTGCCAGCAGCTCCCCGTTGACAGCTGGAAACACCATATATTTT
CASSSPLTAGNTIYF
>TRBD1|once|TRBJ1-1|TRBV11-2
TGTGCCAGCAGACTATTTAGTGGACAGGGCGGCACTGAAGCTTTCTTT
CASRLFSGQGGTEAFF
>NA|NA|TRBJ1-1|TRBV10-3
TGTGCCATCAGCCTCGGGAACACTGAAGCTTTCTTT
CAISLGNTEAFF
>NA|NA|TRBJ1-5|TRBV7-9
TGTGCCAGCAGCTCTTTATCCGGGGGAATTAATCAGCCCCAGCATTTT
CASSSLSGGINQPQHF
>NA|NA|TRBJ1-4|TRBV5-4
TGTGCCAGCAGCTCAGCCAAGTCTCGCGGTGAAAAACTGTTTTTT
CASSSAKSRGEKLFF
>NA|NA|TRBJ1-1|TRBV19
TGTGCCAGTAGTATAGGGCGGGGGACTGAAGCTTTCTTT
CASSIGRGTEAFF
>TRBD1|few|TRBJ1-1|TRBV15
TGTGCCACCAGTCTCTCTGGGACAGGGTCTATTGAAGCTTTCTTT
CATSLSGTGSIEAFF
>NA|NA|TRBJ2-7|TRBV6-6
TGTGCCAGCAGTTTTCGGGGAGGCCGGTTGGAGCAGTACTTC
CASSFRGGRLEQYF
>TRBD2|NA|TRBJ2-6|TRBV28
TGTGCCAGCAGCCCTACACTAGCGGCTGGGGCCAACGTCCTGACTTTC
CASSPTLAAGANVLTF
>NA|NA|TRBJ2-7|TRBV5-4
TGTGCCAGCACCGGAGGACAGAAACGCGAGCAGTACTTC
CASTGGQKREQYF
>TRBD2|NA|TRBJ2-2|TRBV13
TGTGCCAGCAGTAACGAACTAGCGGGGGCAACCGGGGAGCTGTTTTTT
CASSNELAGATGELFF
>NA|NA|TRBJ2-3|TRBV5-6
TGTGCCAGCACCCGGGGTGTAGATAGGGCAGAACCAGATACGCAGTATTTT
CASTRGVDRAEPDTQYF
>NA|NA|TRBJ1-1|TRBV7-9
TGTGCCAGCAGCTTAACTACGAATACCGAAGCTTTCTTT
CASSLTTNTEAFF
>TRBD1|NA|TRBJ2-5|TRBV2
TGTGCCAGCGTCGGACAGGGGGAAGGAGAGACCCAGTACTTC
CASVGQGEGETQYF
>NA|once|TRBJ1-5|TRBV27
TGTGCCAGCAGTTTATTTCACGGTTCCAATCAGCCCCAGCATTTT
CASSLFHGSNQPQHF
>NA|NA|TRBJ2-2|TRBV14
TGTGCCAGCAGCCCACTCGGGGGGAACACCGGGGAGCTGTTTTTT
CASSPLGGNTGELFF
>TRBD1|few|TRBJ1-1|TRBV9
TGTGCCAGCAGCGAGGGACAGGGGGGATTGAACACTGAAGCTTTCTTT
CASSEGQGGLNTEAFF
>NA|NA|TRBJ2-1|TRBV4-2
TGTGCCAGCAGCCTCCGTACCGATGGGCGGGGATACAATGAGCAGTTCTTC
CASSLRTDGRGYNEQFF
>NA|NA|TRBJ1-2|TRBV5-6
TGTGCCAGCAGCCCCCGCGGGGTGGGGAGCTACACCTTC
CASSPRGVGSYTF
>TRBD1|once|TRBJ1-2|TRBV11-2
TGTGCCAGCAGCGATGGACAGGGCCTCTATGGCTACACCTTC
CASSDGQGLYGYTF
>NA|NA|TRBJ1-1|TRBV16
TGTGCCAGCAGCCATTTACCCCCAGGGGAGACTGAAGCTTTCTTT
CASSHLPPGETEAFF
>NA|NA|TRBJ1-2|TRBV13
TGTGCCAGCAGCTTAGCCCTTTATGGCTACACCTTC
CASSLALYGYTF
>NA|NA|TRBJ1-2|TRBV4-1
TGCGCCAGCAGCCAAGATCGGGGTTATGGCTACACCTTC
CASSQDRGYGYTF
>NA|NA|TRBJ1-2|TRBV2
TGTGCCAGCAGTGAAGGGCAGGGCTATGGCTACACCTTC
CASSEGQGYGYTF
>NA|NA|TRBJ1-5|TRBV21-1
TGTGCCATCGGGACACAGAGCAATCAGCCCCAGCATTTT
CAIGTQSNQPQHF
>TRBD1|few|TRBJ1-5|TRBV6-5
TGTGCCAGCAGTTACGGGACAGGGGAACAGCCCCAGCATTTT
CASSYGTGEQPQHF
>NA|NA|TRBJ1-6|TRBV9
TGTGCCAGCAGCCCCCCCGGGTTATCGCCCCTCCACTTT
CASSPPGLSPLHF